Below, 2 T cell receptor beta chains from the same sample are listed, as sequenced in a study of a mutant IDH1 vaccine in newly diagnosed glioma. Time point in this sample: week 11, during vaccination. Topical imiquimod was applied with each vaccine dose, which held 300 ug of mutant IDH1 20-mer peptide. Libraries were prepared by immunoSEQ multiplex PCR; TCRdb keeps only in-frame clonotypes and omits some of them. The sample lists about 35,000 clones, approximately 80% occurring once. The antigens of these receptors remain unknown. This specimen consisted of peripheral blood mononuclear cells (PBMCs), obtained from a glioma patient whose treatment included an IDH1 peptide vaccine. The receptors here all came from a woman aged 25 to 39 with glioma. Some clones in this sample may be carry-over from other donors' samples.

The genes are TRBV2 and TRBJ1-1, with 8 bases that match TRBD1. V shed 10 bases and J 5 bases; nucleotides not matched to a gene: 9. The CDR3 runs 13 residues. CDR1 and CDR2 (germline): SNHLY, FYNNEI. CDR3 coding DNA: TGTGCCACCGACAGGGGAGGGGGGACTGAAGCTTTCTTT. It translates to CATDRGGGTEAFF.

The chain links TRBV6-1 to TRBJ1-5; D is possibly TRBD1 (6 bases). Germline V CDR1 and CDR2: MNHNS, SASEGT. The CDR3 totals 15 residues. Trimming left V 5 bases short and J 6 bases short, with 17 bases between. The CDR3 here is CASSLQLGAGQPQHF. The CDR3 DNA reads as TGTGCCAGCAGTCTACAGCTGGGGGCCGGTCAGCCCCAGCATTTT.